This T cell receptor (beta chain) appears in the sequencing data of a study of CD8 T cells in Susac syndrome. The sequenced target, TCR beta, came from blood CD8+ and CD4+ T cells. TEMRA cells were FACS-enriched, while CD8+ and CD4+ T cells were negatively isolated. With random hexamers, about 0.5 to 1 ug RNA was reverse transcribed. The amplification used immunoSEQ multiplex PCR on TCR beta CDR3; it spanned 54 Vbeta and 13 Jbeta. TCRdb reanalysed the immunoSEQ multiplex PCR reads using MiXCR and keeps one entry per CDR3 protein. The sample carries under 550,000 distinct CDR3 sequences, 85% to 90% recorded once. The receptor was isolated from a human donor with multiple sclerosis. Material: CD8+ T cells from PBMCs.

CDR3 in DNA: TGTGCCAGCAGTTCCCACAAACCGGGACAGGGAGACTACGAGCAGTACTTC. Its translation is CASSSHKPGQGDYEQYF. J is TRBJ2-7 and V is TRBV27, with 9 bases aligning to TRBD1. V shed 4 bases and J 3 bases; nucleotides not matched to a gene: 13. The length of the CDR3 is 17 residues. Germline CDR1 and CDR2: MNHEY and SMNVEV (reference sequence).